These 22 T cell receptor beta chains share one sample of origin, sequenced in a study of cytomegalovirus exposure and HLA in healthy donors. 13 Jbeta primers and 60 Vbeta primers were used for the PCR. Produced via immunoSEQ multiplex PCR; TCRdb's table is partial and in-frame only. The top ten clones hold more than 0.95% of a sample with 110,000 to 150,000 clones, 79% of them seen once. Sequencing input: PBMCs. The receptors originated from a man younger than 35 in good health and CMV-seronegative.

Details on this clone: One junction end does not reproduce the germline sequence, and a read error may be involved. CDR3 bases: TGTTCCAGCAGCCCGGACAGGGATAGAGAGACCCAGTACTTC. Translated: CSSSPDRDRETQYF. J is TRBJ2-5 and V is TRBV7-9; 8 bases are shared with TRBD1. CDR3 length: 14 amino acids. CDR1 is SEHNR and CDR2 is FQNEAQ in the germline V gene (reference sequence).

The V gene is TRBV4-2, the J gene TRBJ1-6; TRBD1 matches at 8 bases. Losses at the gene ends were 4 bases for V and 6 bases for J; bases not matched to a gene: 2. CDR3 length equals 14 residues. Germline-derived CDR1 and CDR2 are LGHNA and YNFKEQ. The CDR3 loop is CASSPDRVNSPLHF. CDR3 sequence (DNA): TGTGCCAGCAGCCCGGACAGGGTTAATTCACCCCTCCACTTT.

The chain joins TRBV19 to TRBJ1-1, with a possible D match to TRBD1 (5 bases). The CDR3 is 14 residues long. Trimming pared 5 bases from V and 5 bases from J, leaving 15 bases between. CDR1 and CDR2 (germline): LNHDA, SQIVND (reference sequence). CDR3 protein: CASSGHGGGTEAFF. The CDR3 nucleotides read TGTGCCAGTAGTGGACACGGGGGAGGGACTGAAGCTTTCTTT.

The rearrangement joins TRBV7-2 to TRBJ2-1, with D maybe TRBD2 (5 bases). CDR1 is SGHTA, CDR2 FQGNSA, per germline. Trimming took 5 bases from V and 8 from J, leaving 16 bases between them. The CDR3 runs 14 residues. CDR3 coding DNA: TGTGCCAGCAGCCGGCAGCTAGCTGGGGATGAGCAGTTCTTC. Encoded protein: CASSRQLAGDEQFF. The full variable domain, its missing parts supplied by reference TRBV7-2 and TRBJ2-1, is GAGVSQSPSNKVTEKGKDVELRCDPISGHTALYWYRQSLGQGLEFLIYFQGNSAPDKSGLPSDRFSAERTGGSVSTLTIQRTQQEDSAVYLCASSRQLAGDEQFFGPGTRLTVL.

This sequence joins TRBV12-5 and TRBJ2-1, with D tentatively TRBD1 (6 bases). The CDR3 length is 15 residues. Per the germline V gene, CDR1 is LGHNT and CDR2 is FRNRAP. Trimming took 3 bases from V and 6 from J, leaving 15 bases between them. The CDR3 reads CASGLDTGWGNEQFF. The CDR3 region has the DNA TGTGCTAGTGGTTTAGATACAGGGTGGGGCAATGAGCAGTTCTTC.

V usage is TRBV19 and J usage is TRBJ2-1; D remains unclear. This CDR3 region has 13 residues. Trimming took 2 bases from V and 1 from J, leaving 3 bases between them. The germline V gene has CDR1 LNHDA and CDR2 SQIVND (reference sequence). This CDR3 reads CASSIPSYNEQFF. CDR3 nucleotide sequence: TGTGCCAGTAGTATACCGTCCTACAATGAGCAGTTCTTC.

The chain couples TRBV6-4 to TRBJ2-7, with D possibly being TRBD1 (5 bases). Germline V gene lookup returns CDR1 MRHNA and CDR2 SNTAGT. V was clipped by 0 bases and J by 8 bases, with 11 bases between them. The CDR3 is 13 amino acids. The CDR3 nucleotides read TGTGCCAGCAGTGACTCGAGTAGGGGCCAGCAGTACTTC. This sequence encodes CASSDSSRGQQYF.

The chain is built from TRBV5-4 and TRBJ1-2; maybe TRBD1 (6 bases). Between the trimmed V and J ends, which lost 4 bases and 4 bases, there was a span of 11 bases. Germline-derived CDR1 and CDR2 are SGHNT and YYREEE (reference sequence). The CDR3 has 13 residues. The CDR3 region is CASSAGGAYGYTF. The CDR3 nucleotides read TGTGCCAGCAGCGCGGGGGGCGCCTATGGCTACACCTTC.

V usage is TRBV7-3 and J usage is TRBJ2-2, with D unclear. This CDR3 spans 13 amino acids. V dropped 1 base and J dropped 6 bases, with 6 bases sitting between them. Germline CDR1 and CDR2: SGHTA and FQGTGA. The CDR3 DNA follows: TGTGCCAGCAGCTTAATTGAGGCCGGGGAGCTGTTTTTT. Amino acid sequence: CASSLIEAGELFF.

V and J are TRBV7-2 and TRBJ2-7, with TRBD1 matching 8 bases. This CDR3 has 15 residues. V dropped 5 bases and J dropped 3; count of bases not matched to a gene: 9. Germline V gene sequence: CDR1 SGHTA, CDR2 FQGNSA. DNA of the CDR3: TGTGCCAGCAGCACCGGACAGGGTTCCTTCTACGAGCAGTACTTC. It codes for CASSTGQGSFYEQYF. Drawing the rest from reference TRBV7-2 and TRBJ2-7, the complete variable domain is GAGVSQSPSNKVTEKGKDVELRCDPISGHTALYWYRQSLGQGLEFLIYFQGNSAPDKSGLPSDRFSAERTGGSVSTLTIQRTQQEDSAVYLCASSTGQGSFYEQYFGPGTRLTVT.

This chain joins TRBV15 and TRBJ1-1; D remains unclear. The germline V gene encodes CDR1 LNHNV and CDR2 YYDKDF (reference sequence). The CDR3 totals 13 residues. V was clipped by 5 bases and J by 0 bases, with 7 bases between them. The CDR3 sequence is CATSAVLNTEAFF. CDR3 DNA sequence: TGTGCCACCAGCGCGGTATTGAACACTGAAGCTTTCTTT.

This chain links TRBV4-2 with TRBJ1-4; D remains unclear. The germline V gene encodes CDR1 LGHNA and CDR2 YNFKEQ. CDR3 size: 16 residues. V lost 0 bases, J lost 0 bases, and 8 bases lay in between. This CDR3 reads CASSQERHATNEKLFF. In nucleotides, the CDR3 is TGTGCCAGCAGCCAAGAGAGGCATGCAACTAATGAAAAACTGTTTTTT.

This clone was recorded only once. The chain joins TRBV11-3 to TRBJ2-1; TRBD2 matches 7 bases. Trimming took 0 bases from V and 10 from J; bases not matched to a gene: 15. CDR1 and CDR2 from the germline V gene are SGHNT and YENEEA. The CDR3 runs to 17 residues. As DNA, the CDR3 is TGTGCCAGCAGCTTAGAGATGGGGACGGGGGGTCAATCGGAGCAGTTCTTC. This sequence encodes CASSLEMGTGGQSEQFF.

A few counts support this clone. The chain is built from TRBV6-1 and TRBJ1-2, with no clear D. Germline values: CDR1 MNHNS, CDR2 SASEGT. V gave up 10 bases and J gave up 7 bases, with 19 bases separating them. The CDR3 runs 13 residues. The CDR3 region has the DNA TGTGCCATTCGAACGCGTACGGGTCCTGGCTACACCTTC. It encodes CAIRTRTGPGYTF.

CDR3 sequence: CASSPGWDSAGQPQHF. The CDR3 DNA follows: TGTGCCAGCAGCCCTGGATGGGACAGTGCCGGTCAGCCCCAGCATTTT. The chain combines TRBV9 with TRBJ1-5; 7 bases are a match to TRBD1. Germline assignment: CDR1 SGDLS and CDR2 YYNGEE. The V gene end was trimmed by 4 bases and the J gene end by 6 bases; junction bases not matched to a gene: 13. This CDR3 is 16 amino acids long.

V is TRBV6-6 and J is TRBJ1-1; D unresolved. The ends were cut back, 8 bases at V and 4 bases at J, with 14 bases in the middle. The length of the CDR3 is 13 residues. In germline, CDR1 is MNHNY, CDR2 SVGAGI (reference sequence). CDR3 coding DNA: TGTGCCAGCCGTCCACACATCAGCACTGAAGCTTTCTTT. Translating gives CASRPHISTEAFF.

V is TRBV4-3 and J is TRBJ1-4; possibly TRBD1 for D (6 bases). V was trimmed by 0 bases and J by 7 bases, leaving 12 bases between them. The germline V gene has CDR1 LGHNA and CDR2 YSLEER. CDR3 length: 15 residues. The CDR3 sequence: CASSQERTGTEKLFF. In nucleotides, the CDR3 is TGCGCCAGCAGCCAAGAACGAACAGGGACTGAAAAACTGTTTTTT.

The rearrangement links TRBV4-1 to TRBJ1-6; D might be TRBD1 (6 bases). Germline V gene sequence: CDR1 MGHRA, CDR2 YSYEKL. V lost 3 bases and J 10 bases, leaving 10 bases between the germline ends. This CDR3 region has 13 residues. CDR3 DNA: TGCGCCAGCAGCCAGGGGGGGCGATCACCCCTCCACTTT. Protein product: CASSQGGRSPLHF.

This clone occurred a few times. This chain connects TRBV30 to TRBJ1-5; 8 positions match TRBD1. V lost 4 bases and J lost 4; bases outside the gene matches: 3. Germline lookup yields CDR1 GTSNPN and CDR2 SVGIG (reference sequence). This CDR3 region has 13 residues. CDR3 DNA: TGTGCCTGGAATACAGGGGGAAATCAGCCCCAGCATTTT. Translating it yields CAWNTGGNQPQHF.

This clone has a single count. The V call is TRBV5-1, the J call TRBJ2-7; 7 bases are shared with TRBD2. Looked up from germline, CDR1 is SGHRS and CDR2 is YFSETQ. With 0 bases clipped from V and 4 bases from J, the junction kept 7 bases outside the gene matches. This CDR3 has 15 residues. For the CDR3, the DNA is TGCGCCAGCAGCTTGGGTGGGGGGGGTGCTTACGAGCAGTACTTC. Translating gives CASSLGGGGAYEQYF. Full variable domain (missing parts from reference TRBV5-1 and TRBJ2-7): KAGVTQTPRYLIKTRGQQVTLSCSPISGHRSVSWYQQTPGQGLQFLFEYFSETQRNKGNFPGRFSGRQFSNSRSEMNVSTLELGDSALYLCASSLGGGGAYEQYFGPGTRLTVT.

The chain employs TRBV6-5 and TRBJ2-3, with D unclear. CDR1 is MNHEY and CDR2 is SVGAGI in the germline V gene. This CDR3 comprises 12 residues. Trimming left V 4 bases short and J 0 bases short, with 2 bases between. CDR3 in amino acids: CASSSSTDTQYF. CDR3 nucleotide sequence: TGTGCCAGCAGTTCTAGCACAGATACGCAGTATTTT.

This chain uses TRBV10-3 with TRBJ1-5; TRBD1 matches at 9 bases. This CDR3 contains 14 residues. The J segment lost 2 bases and the V segment lost 6 bases, leaving 2 bases of the junction unmatched. Germline V gene sequence: CDR1 ENHRY, CDR2 SYGVKD. In nucleotides, the CDR3 is TGTGCCATCAGGGGGGACAGGGGCAATCAGCCCCAGCATTTT. The encoded protein is CAIRGDRGNQPQHF.